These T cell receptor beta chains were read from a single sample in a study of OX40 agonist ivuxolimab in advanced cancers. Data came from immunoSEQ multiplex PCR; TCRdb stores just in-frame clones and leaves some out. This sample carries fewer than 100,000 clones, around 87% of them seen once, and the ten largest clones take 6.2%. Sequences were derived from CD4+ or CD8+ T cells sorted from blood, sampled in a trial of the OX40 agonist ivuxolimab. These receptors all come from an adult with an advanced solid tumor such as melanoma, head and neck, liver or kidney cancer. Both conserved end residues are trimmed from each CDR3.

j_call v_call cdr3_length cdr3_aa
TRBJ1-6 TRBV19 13 ASSIQQALGSPLH
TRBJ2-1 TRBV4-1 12 ASTQLGSYNEQF
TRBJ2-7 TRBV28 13 ASSILAPLGYEQY
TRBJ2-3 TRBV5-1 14 ASSPLTSGSADTQY
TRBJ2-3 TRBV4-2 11 ASSQDNTDTQY
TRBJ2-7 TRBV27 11 ASSIRDNYEQY
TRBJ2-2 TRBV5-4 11 ASSLDLTGELF
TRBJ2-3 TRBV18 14 ASSPYQGMSTDTQY
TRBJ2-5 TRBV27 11 ASSLSFSETQY
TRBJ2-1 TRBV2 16 ASSEALQAAGDHNEQF
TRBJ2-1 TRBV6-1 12 ASSDRQGAGEQF
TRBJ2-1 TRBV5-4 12 ASHARTGYNEQF
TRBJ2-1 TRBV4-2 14 ASSQGLAGGYNEQF